A single sample is the source of the 14 T cell receptor beta chains below, sequenced in a study of TIL therapy for anti-PD-1-resistant metastatic lung cancer (dated by TCRdb to the early 2020s). This sample's time point label indicates: pre-treatment sample, taken before nivolumab and TIL therapy. Using bias-controlled multiplex PCR with the immunoSEQ v3 hsTCRB kit, the TCR beta CDR3 regions were amplified from genomic DNA. Drawn from immuneACCESS, this table holds only the in-frame rearrangements with V and J called that TCRdb kept. Clones are partly lost; checked studies trace under half to an unresolved V gene and leave the rest unexplained. This sample is represented by tens of thousands of clones; over 70% of them were singletons. The ten largest clones represent approximately 5.3% of the sample. This specimen consisted of blood, obtained at baseline. These receptors came from a person aged 25-80 years with non-small cell lung cancer.

The CDR3: CASSLGSTGELFF. The CDR3, as DNA: TGTGCCAGCAGCCTGGGATCTACCGGGGAGCTGTTTTTT. The V and J genes are TRBV5-4 and TRBJ2-2, with D uncertain. Germline V CDR1 and CDR2: SGHNT, YYREEE (reference sequence). V was pared by 4 bases and J by 5 bases, with 9 bases between. There are 13 residues in the CDR3.

This clone has just one count. The gene calls are TRBV15 and TRBJ2-2, with D possibly being TRBD1 (7 bases). The CDR3 consists of 16 residues. Per the germline V gene, CDR1 is LNHNV and CDR2 is YYDKDF (reference sequence). Trimming took off 2 bases at V and 3 bases at J, with 13 bases between the two ends. CDR3 coding DNA: TGTGCCACCAGCAGAAGGAGGGGGCGGGACACCGGGGAGCTGTTTTTT. Translating it yields CATSRRRGRDTGELFF.

The DNA for the CDR3 is TGTGCCAGCAGTTCGCCCGCCGGGTGGGCGACAGATACGCAGTATTTT. This sequence encodes CASSSPAGWATDTQYF. The J gene is TRBJ2-3, the V gene TRBV27; D not resolved. The CDR3 consists of 16 residues. V was clipped by 4 bases and J by 3 bases, with 17 bases between them. Germline V lookup: CDR1 MNHEY, CDR2 SMNVEV (reference sequence).

This clone is a singleton in its sample. The junction departs from germline at one end; a sequencing error may be responsible. This chain uses TRBV28 with TRBJ2-5; D not certain. CDR1 MDHEN and CDR2 SYDVKM come from the germline V gene. CDR3 length: 13 residues. Written as DNA, the CDR3 is TGTGCCAGCAGTCCCGGCGACCAGGAGACCCAGTACTTC. It yields the protein CASSPGDQETQYF. The full variable domain, rest sourced from reference TRBV28 and TRBJ2-5, is DVKVTQSSRYLVKRTGEKVFLECVQDMDHENMFWYRQDPGLGLRLIYFSYDVKMKEKGDIPEGYSVSREKKERFSLILESASTNQTSMYLCASSPGDQETQYFGPGTRLLVL.

The chain uses TRBV7-9 and TRBJ1-1; D may be TRBD1 (6 bases). The CDR3 loop spans 11 amino acids. Germline V gives CDR1 SEHNR, CDR2 FQNEAQ (reference sequence). Deletions cut 10 bases from V and 6 bases from J, with 12 bases between. CDR3 nucleotide sequence: TGTGCCACTATTCGGGGGCCTGAAGCTTTCTTT. Translation gives CATIRGPEAFF.

Written as DNA, the CDR3 is TGTGCCAGCACCCCCGGGGGGGCAAGTCAGCCCCAGCATTTT. Amino acids: CASTPGGASQPQHF. V usage is TRBV28 and J usage is TRBJ1-5, with D tentatively TRBD1 (6 bases). Germline CDR1 reads MDHEN; CDR2 reads SYDVKM. The V end lost 7 bases, the J end lost 6 bases, and 16 bases lay between the germline ends. CDR3 length: 14 residues.

The J gene is TRBJ1-3, the V gene TRBV6-5; D gene unclear. V shed 6 bases and J shed 4 bases, with 4 bases lying between them. Germline CDR1 reads MNHEY; CDR2 reads SVGAGI. The CDR3 length is 11 residues. DNA of the CDR3: TGTGCCAGCAGGATGGGAAACACCATATATTTT. It codes for CASRMGNTIYF.

This chain connects TRBV27 to TRBJ2-1, with 8 bases matching TRBD1. V was clipped by 5 bases and J by 8 bases; unmatched bases: 11. CDR3 length equals 15 residues. Per germline, CDR1 MNHEY and CDR2 SMNVEV (reference sequence). The CDR3 DNA reads as TGTGCCAGCAGTAGGGAGACAGGGGTATCTTATGAGCAGTTCTTC. Protein product: CASSRETGVSYEQFF.

This clone was detected only a few times. The chain employs TRBV18 and TRBJ1-2; TRBD1 might be the D (5 bases). CDR3 length: 14 residues. Germline CDR1 and CDR2: KGHSH and LQKENI. V shed 1 base and J shed 4 bases, with 10 bases lying between them. The CDR3 here is CASSPQEGAYGYTF. In DNA form, the CDR3 reads TGTGCCAGCTCACCACAGGAAGGGGCCTATGGCTACACCTTC. The variable domain in full, completed from reference TRBV18 and TRBJ1-2, reads NAGVMQNPRHLVRRRGQEARLRCSPMKGHSHVYWYRQLPEEGLKFMVYLQKENIIDESGMPKERFSAEFPKEGPSILRIQQVVRGDSAAYFCASSPQEGAYGYTFGSGTRLTVV.

This clone appeared a few times. The chain is built from TRBV5-1 and TRBJ1-1, with D hard to call. Germline assignment: CDR1 SGHRS and CDR2 YFSETQ. This CDR3 comprises 14 residues. Trimming shortened V by 1 base and J by 0 bases, and 7 bases separated the two germline ends. The CDR3 bases are TGCGCCAGCAGCTTGTTCCCGGTGAACACTGAAGCTTTCTTT. It encodes CASSLFPVNTEAFF.

The chain links TRBV10-3 to TRBJ1-6, with D possibly being TRBD1 (5 bases). The CDR3 runs 12 residues. CDR1 and CDR2 (germline): ENHRY, SYGVKD. V dropped 7 bases and J dropped 6 bases, with 7 bases sitting between them. CDR3 in DNA: TGTGCCATCACTGGGGGTAATTCACCCCTCCACTTT. Translating it yields CAITGGNSPLHF.

In its sample, this clone was seen a few times. J is TRBJ1-1 and V is TRBV7-9, with D hard to call. CDR1 and CDR2 from the germline V gene are SEHNR and FQNEAQ (reference sequence). The CDR3 length is 16 residues. Trimming left V 3 bases short and J 5 bases short, with 19 bases between. The CDR3 DNA is TGTGCCAGCAGCTTGGGGAAAGGAAGAGTCAAGACTGAAGCTTTCTTT. Translating it yields CASSLGKGRVKTEAFF.

The V and J genes are TRBV19 and TRBJ2-7; 14 bases align to TRBD2. CDR3 size: 16 residues. Germline V gene sequence: CDR1 LNHDA, CDR2 SQIVND (reference sequence). J gave up 6 bases and V 5 bases, and 9 bases lay outside the gene matches. The CDR3 sequence: CASSAGLAGGLAEQYF. The CDR3 DNA reads TGTGCCAGTAGTGCCGGACTAGCGGGAGGTTTGGCCGAGCAGTACTTC.

V gene TRBV6-5 combines with J gene TRBJ2-1; D may correspond to TRBD1 or TRBD2 (6 bases each). Per germline, CDR1 MNHEY and CDR2 SVGAGI. The V end lost 7 bases, the J end lost 9 bases, and 19 bases lay between the germline ends. The CDR3 consists of 14 residues. DNA of the CDR3: TGTGCCAGCACCTCCCAGGTGGGGGGCAGTGAGCAGTTCTTC. Translation gives CASTSQVGGSEQFF.